The following is a T cell receptor (beta chain) sequence with its context. This entry is derived from a study of OX40 agonist ivuxolimab in advanced cancers. Study as a whole: Eligibility rules accepted prior anti-PD-1, anti-PD-L1 or anti-CTLA-4 therapy, and 40% had some.

This table comes from immunoSEQ multiplex PCR, and its TCRdb copy is limited to in-frame clones, with some not included. The table shows about 83,000 clones, with over 75% occurring only once. This CDR3 contains 15 residues. The germline gives CDR1 SQVTM, CDR2 ANQGSEA. The ends lost 3 bases at V and 2 bases at J; junction bases unmatched: 6. This material consisted of CD4+ or CD8+ T cells sorted from blood, taken in a trial of the OX40 agonist ivuxolimab. This chain connects TRBV29-1 to TRBJ2-5; TRBD2 matches at 10 bases. The receptor's source is an adult with an advanced solid tumor such as melanoma, head and neck, liver or kidney cancer. The CDR3 region has the DNA TGCAGCGTTGAGCGGGGGACTAGCGCACAAGAGACCCAGTACTTC. This gives the protein CSVERGTSAQETQYF.